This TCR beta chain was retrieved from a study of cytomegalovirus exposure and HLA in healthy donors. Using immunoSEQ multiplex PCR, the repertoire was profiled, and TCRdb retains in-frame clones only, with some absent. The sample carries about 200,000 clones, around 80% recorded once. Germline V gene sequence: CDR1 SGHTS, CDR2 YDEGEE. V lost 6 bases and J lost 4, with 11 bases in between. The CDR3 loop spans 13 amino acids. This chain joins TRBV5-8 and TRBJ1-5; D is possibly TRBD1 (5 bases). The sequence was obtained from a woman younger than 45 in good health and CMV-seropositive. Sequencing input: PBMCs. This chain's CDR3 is CASTQDRNQPQHF. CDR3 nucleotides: TGTGCCAGCACACAGGATCGTAATCAGCCCCAGCATTTT. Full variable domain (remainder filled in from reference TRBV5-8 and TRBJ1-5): EAGVTQSPTHLIKTRGQQATLRCSPISGHTSVYWYQQALGLGLQFLLWYDEGEERNRGNFPPRFSGRQFPNYSSELNVNALELEDSALYLCASTQDRNQPQHFGDGTRLSIL.